This TCR beta chain came from a study of identical twins. Study-wide results and caveats: Cord blood beta clonotypes present at high abundance carried fewer insertions; no such pattern appeared in memory repertoires.

Trimming cost V 5 bases and J 6 bases, with 17 bases left between them. This CDR3 has 15 residues. This clonotype was counted ten times or more. The antigen is not known. Each CDR3 protein gets one entry after TCRdb re-called the 5' RACE reads with MiXCR. The repertoire consists of about 570,000 distinct CDR3 sequences, with roughly 9.5% occurring once and the leading ten covering around 3%. The same data also went into a second study, on yellow fever vaccine responses in identical twins.

The gene calls are TRBV12-3 or TRBV12-4 and TRBJ2-1, with TRBD2 as a possible D gene (5 bases). The receptor comes from a woman younger than 35 in good health. Sequencing used PBMCs. The CDR3 loop is CASSKRAEASNEQFF. The CDR3 DNA is TGTGCCAGCAGTAAGAGGGCAGAGGCCTCCAATGAGCAGTTCTTC.